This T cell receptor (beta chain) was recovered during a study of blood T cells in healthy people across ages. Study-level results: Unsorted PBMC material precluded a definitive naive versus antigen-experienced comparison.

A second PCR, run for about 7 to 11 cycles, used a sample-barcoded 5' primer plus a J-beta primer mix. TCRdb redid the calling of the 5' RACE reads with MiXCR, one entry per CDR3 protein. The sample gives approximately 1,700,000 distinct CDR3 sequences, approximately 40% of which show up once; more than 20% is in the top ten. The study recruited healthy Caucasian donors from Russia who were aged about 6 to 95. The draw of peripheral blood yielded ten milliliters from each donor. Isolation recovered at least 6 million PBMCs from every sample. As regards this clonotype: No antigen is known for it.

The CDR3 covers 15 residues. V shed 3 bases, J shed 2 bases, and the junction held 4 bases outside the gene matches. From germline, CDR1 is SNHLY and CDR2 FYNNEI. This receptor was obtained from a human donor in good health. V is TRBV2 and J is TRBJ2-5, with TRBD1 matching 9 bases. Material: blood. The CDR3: CASSDLGQGQETQYF. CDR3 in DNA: TGTGCCAGCAGTGATTTGGGACAGGGACAAGAGACCCAGTACTTC.